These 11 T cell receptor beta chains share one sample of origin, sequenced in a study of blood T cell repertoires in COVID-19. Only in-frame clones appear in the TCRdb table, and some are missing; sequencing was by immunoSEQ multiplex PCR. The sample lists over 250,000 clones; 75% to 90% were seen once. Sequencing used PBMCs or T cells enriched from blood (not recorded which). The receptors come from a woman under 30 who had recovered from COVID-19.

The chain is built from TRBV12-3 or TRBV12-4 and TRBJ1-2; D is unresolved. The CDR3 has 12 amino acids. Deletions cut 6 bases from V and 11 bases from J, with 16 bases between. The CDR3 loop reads CASSSSGYEYTF. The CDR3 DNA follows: TGTGCCAGCAGCTCCTCGGGATACGAGTACACCTTC.

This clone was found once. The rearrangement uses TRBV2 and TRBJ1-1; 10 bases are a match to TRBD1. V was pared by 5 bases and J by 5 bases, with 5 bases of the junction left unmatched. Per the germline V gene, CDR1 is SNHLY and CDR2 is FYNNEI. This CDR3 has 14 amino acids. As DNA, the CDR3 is TGTGCCAGCAGTCGACAGGGGGCCCGGACTGAAGCTTTCTTT. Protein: CASSRQGARTEAFF.

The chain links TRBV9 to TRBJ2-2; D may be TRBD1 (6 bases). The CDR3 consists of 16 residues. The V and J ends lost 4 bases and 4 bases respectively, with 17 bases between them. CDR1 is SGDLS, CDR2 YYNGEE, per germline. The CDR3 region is CASSPGATEITGELFF. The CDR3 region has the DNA TGTGCCAGCAGCCCAGGGGCCACGGAAATCACCGGGGAGCTGTTTTTT.

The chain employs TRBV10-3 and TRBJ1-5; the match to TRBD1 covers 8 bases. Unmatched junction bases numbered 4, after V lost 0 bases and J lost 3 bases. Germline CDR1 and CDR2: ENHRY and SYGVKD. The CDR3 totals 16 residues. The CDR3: CAISESRTGYNQPQHF. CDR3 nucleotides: TGTGCCATCAGTGAGTCGAGGACAGGGTACAATCAGCCCCAGCATTTT.

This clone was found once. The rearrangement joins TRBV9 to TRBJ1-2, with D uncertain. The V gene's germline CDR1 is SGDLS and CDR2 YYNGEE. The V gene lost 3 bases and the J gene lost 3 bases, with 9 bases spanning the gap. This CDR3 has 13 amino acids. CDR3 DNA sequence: TGTGCCAGCAGCGCGAGGGAGTACTATGGCTACACCTTC. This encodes CASSAREYYGYTF.

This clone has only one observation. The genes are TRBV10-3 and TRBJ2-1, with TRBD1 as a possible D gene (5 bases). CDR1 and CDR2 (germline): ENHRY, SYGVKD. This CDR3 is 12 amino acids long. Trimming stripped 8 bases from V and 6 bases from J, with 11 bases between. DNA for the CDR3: TGTGCCATCGGGGCAGTCGGCAATGAGCAGTTCTTC. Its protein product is CAIGAVGNEQFF.

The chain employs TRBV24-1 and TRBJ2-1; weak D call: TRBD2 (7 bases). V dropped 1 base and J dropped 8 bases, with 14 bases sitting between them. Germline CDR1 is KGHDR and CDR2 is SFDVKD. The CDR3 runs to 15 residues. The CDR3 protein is CATSDLRGGADEQFF. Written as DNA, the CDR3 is TGTGCCACCAGTGATTTAAGAGGGGGGGCCGATGAGCAGTTCTTC.

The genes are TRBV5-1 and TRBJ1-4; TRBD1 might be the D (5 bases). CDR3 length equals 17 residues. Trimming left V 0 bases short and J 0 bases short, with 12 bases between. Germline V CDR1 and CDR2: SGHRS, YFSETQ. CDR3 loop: CASSLGGRGATNEKLFF. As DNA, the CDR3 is TGCGCCAGCAGCTTGGGAGGGAGGGGAGCAACTAATGAAAAACTGTTTTTT.

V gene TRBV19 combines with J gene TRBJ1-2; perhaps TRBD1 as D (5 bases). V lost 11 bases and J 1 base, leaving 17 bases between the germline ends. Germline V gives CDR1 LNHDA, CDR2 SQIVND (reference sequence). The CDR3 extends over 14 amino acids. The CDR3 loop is CAGDSAGFNYGYTF. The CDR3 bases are TGTGCCGGTGACAGCGCCGGATTTAACTATGGCTACACCTTC.

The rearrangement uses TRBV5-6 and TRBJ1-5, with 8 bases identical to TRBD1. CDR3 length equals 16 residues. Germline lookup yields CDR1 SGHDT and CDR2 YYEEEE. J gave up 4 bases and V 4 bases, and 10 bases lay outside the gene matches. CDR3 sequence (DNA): TGTGCCAGCAGCCCGGGTTTCGACAGGGGTAATCAGCCCCAGCATTTT. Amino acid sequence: CASSPGFDRGNQPQHF.

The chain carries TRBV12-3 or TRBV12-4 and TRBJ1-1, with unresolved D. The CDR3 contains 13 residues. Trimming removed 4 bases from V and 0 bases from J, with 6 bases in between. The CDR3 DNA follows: TGTGCCAGCAGTTCGGCGGTGAACACTGAAGCTTTCTTT. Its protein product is CASSSAVNTEAFF.